The rows below give T cell receptor beta chains drawn from one sample of a study of blood T cell repertoires in COVID-19. The assay was immunoSEQ multiplex PCR, and TCRdb's table has in-frame clones only and misses some. The sample yields approximately 290,000 clones, 87% seen once. Sequencing was done on a sample of peripheral blood. The receptors derive from a man younger than 35 with active or convalescent COVID-19. The CDR3 runs from the conserved cysteine through the conserved F or W. D genes are given only for firm matches. A row's size may be missing; if present it is once, few, many or a size class.

v_call,clone_size,d_call,j_call,cdr3_nt,cdr3_aa
TRBV2,once,NA,TRBJ2-2,TGTGCCAGCAGTGGTGGCCAGGTTAACACCGGGGAGCTGTTTTTT,CASSGGQVNTGELFF
TRBV4-1,NA,NA,TRBJ2-4,TGCGCCAGCAGCCCAAGTCAGGGTTTGGGAAACATTCAGTACTTC,CASSPSQGLGNIQYF
TRBV11-2,NA,TRBD2,TRBJ2-2,TGTGCCAGCAGCTTCACTAGCGGGGGGAGCGGGGAGCTGTTTTTT,CASSFTSGGSGELFF
TRBV4-1,NA,NA,TRBJ1-5,TGCGCCAGCAGCCCCAGGGGCAGACAGCCCCAGCATTTT,CASSPRGRQPQHF
TRBV6-2/TRBV6-3,NA,TRBD1,TRBJ1-5,TGTGCCAGCAGTTACTCCCCGGACAGGGGGAGATATCAGCCCCAGCATTTT,CASSYSPDRGRYQPQHF
TRBV18,NA,NA,TRBJ1-5,TGTGCCAGCTCACCAATGAGGAATCAGCCCCAGCATTTT,CASSPMRNQPQHF
TRBV15,NA,TRBD2,TRBJ2-7,TGTGCCACCAGCAGAGCGGGAGGGGGAGACTACGAGCAGTACTTC,CATSRAGGGDYEQYF
TRBV7-2,NA,TRBD2,TRBJ2-7,TGTGCCAGCAGCTTAGTAGCGGGGGAGTACGAGCAGTACTTC,CASSLVAGEYEQYF
TRBV6-2/TRBV6-3,NA,TRBD1,TRBJ2-7,TGTGCCAGCAGTTACTGGACAGGCCTAACCGAGCAGTACTTC,CASSYWTGLTEQYF
TRBV4-1,NA,NA,TRBJ1-4,TGCGCCAGCAGCCTTGATCCGGGGGTTGATGAAAAACTGTTTTTT,CASSLDPGVDEKLFF
TRBV7-3,NA,TRBD1,TRBJ2-2,TGTGCCAGCAGTCGACAGGGGGTCGGCGGGGAGCTGTTTTTT,CASSRQGVGGELFF
TRBV2,NA,NA,TRBJ2-1,TGTGCCAGCAGTGAATTCACGGCAGGGAGGAGTGAGCAGTTCTTC,CASSEFTAGRSEQFF
TRBV5-6,NA,NA,TRBJ2-3,TGTGCCAGCAGCCCGGGTATGCCGGGAAGTACAGATACGCAGTATTTT,CASSPGMPGSTDTQYF
TRBV4-1,NA,TRBD1,TRBJ1-1,TGCGCCAGCAGGCATCCCGGGACAGGGGAGACTGAAGCTTTCTTT,CASRHPGTGETEAFF
TRBV10-3,NA,NA,TRBJ2-3,TGTGCCATCAGTGAGGGCAGGGGCGGAACAGATACGCAGTATTTT,CAISEGRGGTDTQYF
TRBV29-1,NA,NA,TRBJ2-6,TGCAGCGCTTCGGCGGCCGGGGCCAACGTCCTGACTTTC,CSASAAGANVLTF
TRBV4-1,NA,NA,TRBJ2-7,TGCGCCAGCACCCCGGACACCAGAAACTCCTACGAGCAGTACTTC,CASTPDTRNSYEQYF
TRBV9,NA,TRBD1,TRBJ1-6,TGTGCCAGCAGCGCACAACCGGGACAGGGGAATTCACCCCTCCACTTT,CASSAQPGQGNSPLHF
TRBV2,NA,TRBD2,TRBJ2-5,TGTGCCAGCATCCTAGCGGGGGGAAAAGAGACCCAGTACTTC,CASILAGGKETQYF
TRBV28,NA,TRBD1,TRBJ1-3,TGTGCCAGCAGTTCCAGGGGGCGCTTTGGAAACACCATATATTTT,CASSSRGRFGNTIYF
TRBV5-1,NA,NA,TRBJ2-7,TGCGCCAGCCAACATTATTTCGGGGGAGAAAACTACGAGCAGTACTTC,CASQHYFGGENYEQYF
TRBV3-1/TRBV3-2,NA,NA,TRBJ1-5,TGTGCCAGCAGCCAAGATCAAACTATTGGTCAGCCCCAGCATTTT,CASSQDQTIGQPQHF
TRBV6-5,NA,TRBD1,TRBJ2-1,TGTGCCAGCAGTTTAGACAGGGGAGAATACAATGAGCAGTTCTTC,CASSLDRGEYNEQFF
TRBV2,few,NA,TRBJ2-5,TGTGCCAGCAAACGAGAGGGAGAGACCCAGTACTTC,CASKREGETQYF
TRBV11-2,NA,NA,TRBJ1-2,TGTGCCAGCAGCTTAGCGGGGGGCGCGGACTATGGCTACACCTTC,CASSLAGGADYGYTF
TRBV5-1,NA,TRBD1,TRBJ2-5,TGCGCCAGCAGCTTACAGGGGGCTGGGGAGACCCAGTACTTC,CASSLQGAGETQYF